This entry lists 5 T cell receptor beta chains sequenced from one sample in a study of circulating CD8 cells and anti-PD-1 response in melanoma (dated by TCRdb to the early 2020s). Four subsets defined by PD-1 and/or TIGIT were sorted from live CD3+CD8+TCRalphabeta+ cells on a BD FACSAria II cell sorter. Sequencing was carried out with a NextSeq 500. Starting from roughly 15 ng of total RNA, TCR libraries were made with the QIAseq Immune Repertoire RNA Library Kit, Human TCR Panel. In TCRdb, the public reads were trimmed at Q25 with fastp and aligned with MiXCR, with productive beta chains retained. One record per CDR3 amino acid sequence lists the most common genes and DNA. Across this sample there are about 780 distinct CDR3 sequences, with around 7% seen only once. The ten most abundant clones make up about 30% of the sample. The material sequenced was CD8+ T cells from PBMCs, taken at baseline or after one month of anti-PD-1 therapy (not recorded which). The origin of the receptors is a human donor with melanoma.

This clonotype is large by share. This rearrangement joins TRBV24-1 to TRBJ2-1; D uncertain. The germline V and J ends were trimmed by 4 bases and 5 bases, with 14 bases remaining between them. This CDR3 contains 15 residues. CDR1 KGHDR and CDR2 SFDVKD come from the germline V gene. The chain's CDR3 is CATSDTRPPNNEQFF. The CDR3 coding sequence is TGTGCCACCAGTGACACCCGGCCCCCTAACAATGAGCAGTTCTTC.

This clonotype is medium-sized. This chain joins TRBV9 and TRBJ2-7; D gene unclear. Germline CDR1 and CDR2: SGDLS and YYNGEE. Between the trimmed V and J ends, which lost 3 bases and 9 bases, there was a span of 22 bases. The CDR3 totals 15 residues. This CDR3 reads CASSADGSPEFGQYF. The DNA of the CDR3 is TGTGCCAGCAGCGCAGATGGGTCCCCTGAGTTTGGGCAGTACTTC. Full variable domain (rest looked up from reference TRBV9 and TRBJ2-7): DSGVTQTPKHLITATGQRVTLRCSPRSGDLSVYWYQQSLDQGLQFLIQYYNGEERAKGNILERFSAQQFPDLHSELNLSSLELGDSALYFCASSADGSPEFGQYFGPGTRLTVT.

This clonotype showed up just once. CDR3 nucleotide sequence: TGCAGCGTTGAAGGGGCGACAGCTGGCGCGAGAGAGGGCTACACCTTC. Residues: CSVEGATAGAREGYTF. The V call is TRBV29-1, the J call TRBJ1-2, with a tentative D call TRBD1 (5 bases). Trimming left V 1 base short and J 8 bases short, with 23 bases between. The CDR3 consists of 16 residues. Germline lookup yields CDR1 SQVTM and CDR2 ANQGSEA.

By share, this clonotype counts as large (0.1 to 1%). The chain recombines TRBV6-5 with TRBJ1-4, with 7 bases that match TRBD1. CDR3 size: 15 residues. Germline CDR1 and CDR2: MNHEY and SVGAGI. V shed 5 bases and J 0 bases; nucleotides not matched to a gene: 3. The CDR3 loop reads CASSPGQATNEKLFF. The CDR3 bases are TGTGCCAGCAGTCCTGGACAGGCAACTAATGAAAAACTGTTTTTT.

A note on this clonotype: Being one base from a much bigger clone, this may be a read error. The chain employs TRBV2 and TRBJ2-1, with 8 positions matching TRBD2. This CDR3 has 17 residues. Germline V lookup: CDR1 SNHLY, CDR2 FYNNEI. The V segment lost 1 base and the J segment 8 bases; nucleotides outside the gene matches: 13. Here the CDR3 reads CASSEVPNGGAEDEQFF. The CDR3 DNA follows: TGTGCCAGCAGTGAAGTTCCTAACGGGGGGGCAGAGGATGAGCAGTTCTTC.